Included here is one TCR beta chain sequence, with context. Profiling relied on immunoSEQ multiplex PCR, and the TCRdb table lists in-frame clones only, not all of them. The sample records around 150,000 clones, around 86% being singletons. Germline CDR1 SNHLY, CDR2 FYNNEI. This CDR3 contains 17 residues. With V trimmed by 2 bases and J by 4 bases, 8 bases remained unmatched. The data derive from a study of blood T cell repertoires in COVID-19. Study as a whole: Acute-phase and convalescent COVID-19 samples originated in the United States, Italy and Spain.

This clonotype originated in a man in his sixties or seventies with acute or convalescent COVID-19. The specimen sequenced was peripheral blood. The chain carries TRBV2 and TRBJ2-4, with 10 bases aligning to TRBD2. The CDR3 region has the DNA TGTGCCAGCAGTGAAAGGGTAGCGGGAGGTGCGAAAAACATTCAGTACTTC. Protein product: CASSERVAGGAKNIQYF.